These T cell receptor beta chains were read from a single sample in a study of T-cell reconstitution after alpha-beta-depleted transplantation in children. Each CDR3 protein is one row after TCRdb ran MiXCR on the PCR reads. The table lists under 750,000 distinct CDR3 sequences, under 25% of them singletons. This specimen was PBMCs, mostly from graft donor cells, taken 360 days after TCRalphabeta/CD19-depleted stem cell transplant. These receptors came from a boy in the first two years of life who had a stem cell transplant for acute myeloid leukemia, so the T cells may come from the graft donor. Both conserved end residues are part of each CDR3. D genes are given only for firm matches. Clone size is shown for a subset of rows, as once, few, many or a class of expanded clone.

. | few | TRBJ1-2 | TRBV18 | CASSPGGANYGYTF | TGTGCCAGCTCACCAGGGGGAGCGAACTATGGCTACACCTTC
. | . | TRBJ1-1 | TRBV9 | CASSVVGRGDEAFF | TGTGCCAGCAGCGTAGTAGGAAGGGGGGATGAAGCTTTCTTT
. | many | TRBJ1-1 | TRBV20-1 | CSATGIGRAFF | TGCAGCGCAACAGGGATAGGGAGAGCTTTCTTT
TRBD2 | . | TRBJ2-1 | TRBV28 | CASSPALAGGFVEQFF | TGTGCCAGCAGTCCAGCACTAGCGGGGGGGTTTGTTGAGCAGTTCTTC
. | many | TRBJ2-5 | TRBV4-3 | CASSQVYKGRGETQYF | TGCGCCAGCAGCCAAGTTTATAAAGGAAGGGGAGAGACCCAGTACTTC
TRBD1 | few | TRBJ2-1 | TRBV7-2 | CASSLARGQGANEQFF | TGTGCCAGCAGCTTAGCGCGGGGACAGGGGGCAAATGAGCAGTTCTTC
TRBD1 | few | TRBJ1-6 | TRBV2 | CASSEAGGDSPLHF | TGTGCCAGCAGTGAGGCAGGGGGCGATTCACCCCTCCACTTT
. | many | TRBJ2-5 | TRBV20-1 | CSASAQYQETQYF | TGCAGTGCTAGTGCTCAATACCAAGAGACCCAGTACTTC
TRBD2 | . | TRBJ2-7 | TRBV29-1 | CSVGRTSYEQYF | TGCAGCGTTGGCAGGACTAGCTACGAGCAGTACTTC
. | many | TRBJ2-6 | TRBV7-2 | CASSSQRKTSLTF | TGTGCCAGCAGCTCCCAGCGTAAAACGTCCCTGACTTTC
. | . | TRBJ1-1 | TRBV12-3/TRBV12-4 | CASSPGILAFF | TGTGCCAGCAGCCCCGGTATTCTAGCTTTCTTT
TRBD1 | . | TRBJ2-3 | TRBV20-1 | CSAGPGTASTDTQYF | TGCAGTGCTGGGCCGGGGACAGCTAGCACAGATACGCAGTATTTT
. | few | TRBJ2-7 | TRBV20-1 | CSARDRTRGGDEQYF | TGCAGTGCTAGAGACCGGACCCGAGGTGGGGACGAGCAGTACTTC
. | many | TRBJ2-7 | TRBV18 | CASSPPGINRYEQYF | TGTGCCAGCTCACCACCCGGAATAAACCGGTACGAGCAGTACTTC
TRBD2 | few | TRBJ2-5 | TRBV7-2 | CASSLRPGGETQYF | TGTGCCAGCAGCCTCAGACCGGGAGGAGAGACCCAGTACTTC
TRBD2 | many | TRBJ2-1 | TRBV20-1 | CSASAGGRTYNEQFF | TGCAGTGCTAGCGCGGGGGGCCGTACTTACAATGAGCAGTTCTTC